The 9 T cell receptor beta chains reported below all come from one sample, sequenced in a study of cytomegalovirus exposure and HLA in healthy donors. PCR was performed using 60 Vbeta and 13 Jbeta primers. TCRdb keeps only in-frame clones here, not all; method: immunoSEQ multiplex PCR. The table has 150,000 to 180,000 clones, 60% to 85% seen once. The source material was PBMCs. All receptors come from a woman in her thirties or forties in good health and CMV-seronegative.

This chain uses TRBV6-5 with TRBJ2-5; 7 positions agree with TRBD1. CDR3 size: 13 residues. Germline V CDR1 and CDR2: MNHEY, SVGAGI. With V trimmed by 5 bases and J by 3 bases, 3 bases remained unmatched. This CDR3 reads CASSLGQEETQYF. In DNA, the CDR3 is TGTGCCAGCAGTCTAGGACAGGAAGAGACCCAGTACTTC.

This clone has only one observation. V is TRBV7-2 and J is TRBJ2-7; D uncertain. The CDR3 is made up of 11 amino acids. Germline V gene sequence: CDR1 SGHTA, CDR2 FQGNSA. The V end lost 4 bases, the J end lost 5 bases, and 6 bases lay between the germline ends. The CDR3 DNA reads as TGTGCCAGCAGCTCACTCAACGAGCAGTACTTC. Protein product: CASSSLNEQYF. The variable domain in full, completed from reference TRBV7-2 and TRBJ2-7, reads GAGVSQSPSNKVTEKGKDVELRCDPISGHTALYWYRQSLGQGLEFLIYFQGNSAPDKSGLPSDRFSAERTGGSVSTLTIQRTQQEDSAVYLCASSSLNEQYFGPGTRLTVT.

The V call is TRBV5-1, the J call TRBJ2-3, with a possible D match to TRBD2 (5 bases). V lost 0 bases and J lost 2, with 10 bases in between. The germline V gene encodes CDR1 SGHRS and CDR2 YFSETQ. CDR3 length equals 15 residues. The CDR3 DNA sequence: TGCGCCAGCAGCTTGGCCCGGGGTTCCACAGATACGCAGTATTTT. This sequence encodes CASSLARGSTDTQYF.

This chain joins TRBV5-1 and TRBJ2-7; TRBD1 matches at 7 bases. The CDR3 covers 14 residues. CDR1 SGHRS and CDR2 YFSETQ come from the germline V gene. V lost 2 bases, J lost 3 bases, and 5 bases stayed unmatched. The CDR3 DNA reads as TGCGCCAGCAGCTTAACAGGGGCCATCTACGAGCAGTACTTC. This codes for CASSLTGAIYEQYF.

This sequence joins TRBV19 and TRBJ2-1; D not certain. V was pared by 7 bases and J by 0 bases, with 10 bases between. The CDR3 sequence is 14 residues long. Germline V gene lookup returns CDR1 LNHDA and CDR2 SQIVND (reference sequence). The CDR3 DNA is TGTGCCAGTAAGGCGGTCAGCTCCTACAATGAGCAGTTCTTC. Translated: CASKAVSSYNEQFF. The full variable domain, in which reference TRBV19 and TRBJ2-1 provide the parts outside the CDR3, is DGGITQSPKYLFRKEGQNVTLSCEQNLNHDAMYWYRQDPGQGLRLIYYSQIVNDFQKGDIAEGYSVSREKKESFPLTVTSAQKNPTAFYLCASKAVSSYNEQFFGPGTRLTVL.

This sequence joins TRBV5-1 and TRBJ2-5; 13 nucleotides match TRBD2. This CDR3 has 20 residues. Germline values: CDR1 SGHRS, CDR2 YFSETQ. Trimming took 1 base from V and 5 from J; bases not matched to a gene: 17. CDR3 sequence reads: CASSLWASGTSGVGEETQYF. As DNA, the CDR3 is TGCGCCAGCAGCTTGTGGGCGTCGGGGACTAGCGGGGTCGGGGAGGAGACCCAGTACTTC. Together with reference TRBV5-1 and TRBJ2-5, the CDR3 gives the full variable domain: KAGVTQTPRYLIKTRGQQVTLSCSPISGHRSVSWYQQTPGQGLQFLFEYFSETQRNKGNFPGRFSGRQFSNSRSEMNVSTLELGDSALYLCASSLWASGTSGVGEETQYFGPGTRLLVL.

This clone has only a few counts. The V gene is TRBV10-2, the J gene TRBJ2-1, with 10 bases aligning to TRBD2. V lost 8 bases to trimming and J lost 2 bases; unmatched junction nucleotides: 6. Germline V gene sequence: CDR1 WSHSY, CDR2 SAAADI. The CDR3 runs 15 residues. The CDR3 region has the DNA TGCGCCAGCGGTGCCAGCGGGAGGGCCTACAATGAGCAGTTCTTC. As protein: CASGASGRAYNEQFF.

The rearrangement joins TRBV19 to TRBJ1-4; TRBD1 matches 7 bases. Germline CDR1 LNHDA, CDR2 SQIVND (reference sequence). V was clipped by 5 bases and J by 5 bases; unmatched bases: 11. The CDR3 contains 16 residues. CDR3 loop: CASSDSPGTVNEKLFF. In DNA form, the CDR3 reads TGTGCCAGTAGTGACTCGCCCGGGACAGTAAATGAAAAACTGTTTTTT.

This chain uses TRBV28 with TRBJ1-5, with no clear D. The CDR3 is made up of 15 amino acids. The V gene lost 2 bases and the J gene lost 0 bases, with 8 bases spanning the gap. Germline V CDR1 and CDR2: MDHEN, SYDVKM. The CDR3, as DNA: TGTGCCAGCAGTTTACGGGGATATAGCAATCAGCCCCAGCATTTT. This encodes CASSLRGYSNQPQHF.